The 30 T cell receptor beta chains presented below share a single source sample, sequenced in a study of post-analysis software for immune sequencing data. These receptors have no identified antigens. The TCR beta cDNA libraries carried unique molecular identifiers. TCRdb reprocessed the PCR reads with MiXCR, giving one entry per CDR3 protein. The sample lists 700,000 to 800,000 distinct CDR3 sequences, 25% to 30% occurring once. Study results and caveats: Five TRBV segments, including TRBV5-6, TRBV5-1 and TRBV20-1, were more frequent in patients than controls.

The sequenced sample consisted of blood. The receptors stem from a girl aged 10 to 17 with multiple sclerosis.

This clonotype was counted a few times. The gene calls are TRBV29-1 and TRBJ2-5, with 7 bases aligning to TRBD1. The CDR3 is 13 residues long. Germline values: CDR1 SQVTM, CDR2 ANQGSEA. The ends lost 4 bases at V and 1 base at J; junction bases unmatched: 3. The CDR3 DNA reads TGCAGCGTTGGCTCAGGGGGCCAAGAGACCCAGTACTTC. It yields the protein CSVGSGGQETQYF.

This chain connects TRBV7-2 to TRBJ2-3; a weak D match, TRBD1 (5 bases). CDR3 length: 15 amino acids. V was clipped by 1 base and J by 1 base, with 9 bases between them. Looked up from germline, CDR1 is SGHTA and CDR2 is FQGNSA. DNA for the CDR3: TGTGCCAGCAGCTTAGTACAGGTGGGCACAGATACGCAGTATTTT. Protein product: CASSLVQVGTDTQYF.

The chain couples TRBV6-5 to TRBJ2-1; no clear D gene. This CDR3 contains 13 residues. The germline V gene has CDR1 MNHEY and CDR2 SVGAGI. Trimming pared 5 bases from V and 5 bases from J, leaving 10 bases between. The CDR3 spells CASSPLTNNEQFF. DNA for the CDR3: TGTGCCAGCAGTCCCCTAACTAACAATGAGCAGTTCTTC.

This clonotype appeared a few times. J is TRBJ2-1 and V is TRBV5-1; D call uncertain. CDR3 length: 13 residues. Germline V gene lookup returns CDR1 SGHRS and CDR2 YFSETQ. V shed 5 bases and J shed 10 bases, with 16 bases lying between them. In DNA form, the CDR3 reads TGCGCCAGCAGGACTGTTCCGCAGCGCGAGCAGTTCTTC. Translated, it gives CASRTVPQREQFF.

This clonotype appeared a few times. The gene calls are TRBV7-2 and TRBJ2-1; D uncertain. The germline gives CDR1 SGHTA, CDR2 FQGNSA. V lost 4 bases, J lost 0 bases, and 10 bases lay in between. The CDR3 sequence is 15 residues long. CDR3 sequence (DNA): TGTGCCAGCAGCTACTACATGAGCTCCTACAATGAGCAGTTCTTC. As protein: CASSYYMSSYNEQFF.

V is TRBV4-2 and J is TRBJ1-6, with 7 bases lining up with TRBD1. The CDR3 contains 18 residues. Looked up from germline, CDR1 is LGHNA and CDR2 is YNFKEQ. Germline trimming cut 3 bases from V and 0 bases from J; bases unmatched to any gene: 8. CDR3 loop: CASSHARQGSSYNSPLHF. CDR3 in DNA: TGTGCCAGCAGCCATGCTAGACAGGGAAGCTCCTATAATTCACCCCTCCACTTT.

The chain employs TRBV20-1 and TRBJ2-1; a weak D match, TRBD2 (7 bases). The CDR3 covers 16 residues. Trimming cost V 0 bases and J 10 bases, with 22 bases left between them. Germline V gene sequence: CDR1 DFQATT, CDR2 SNEGSKA (reference sequence). The CDR3 DNA reads TGCAGTGCTAGAGAGCCTCCGGGACAAGCGGGGTGGGAGCAGTTCTTC. Residues: CSAREPPGQAGWEQFF.

This chain links TRBV7-2 with TRBJ2-4; 10 bases match TRBD2. TRBJ2-7 explains the end of the DNA better; the J call may be wrong. CDR1 is SGHTA, CDR2 FQGNSA, per germline. The CDR3 runs 15 residues. The chain's CDR3 is CASSSELAGTYEQYF. For the CDR3, the DNA is TGTGCCAGCAGCTCAGAACTAGCGGGGACCTACGAGCAGTACTTC.

This chain joins TRBV12-3 or TRBV12-4 and TRBJ1-1; D remains unclear. CDR3 length equals 12 residues. The ends were cut back, 6 bases at V and 7 bases at J, with 12 bases in the middle. The CDR3 region is CASSRRTSEAFF. The CDR3 DNA reads TGTGCCAGCAGCCGAAGGACGAGTGAAGCTTTCTTT.

This chain connects TRBV7-9 to TRBJ2-1; D not certain. The CDR3 is 14 amino acids. Germline CDR1 and CDR2: SEHNR and FQNEAQ (reference sequence). V gave up 2 bases and J gave up 4 bases, with 9 bases separating them. The CDR3 region has the DNA TGTGCCAGCAGCTTAAACAGCCTATACAATGAGCAGTTCTTC. Translating gives CASSLNSLYNEQFF.

This clonotype was seen at least ten times. The chain recombines TRBV7-9 with TRBJ1-2; TRBD1 matches at 8 bases. CDR1 is SEHNR and CDR2 is FQNEAQ in the germline V gene (reference sequence). With V trimmed by 4 bases and J by 4 bases, 14 bases remained unmatched. The CDR3 runs 17 residues. The CDR3: CASSSGIRQGFRYGYTF. As DNA, the CDR3 is TGTGCCAGCAGCTCCGGAATCCGACAGGGGTTCCGCTATGGCTACACCTTC.

Worth noting for this clonotype: The junction shows a germline mismatch at one end, possibly a read error. The V gene is TRBV7-9, the J gene TRBJ2-1; D gene ambiguous. The CDR3 consists of 16 residues. Germline CDR1 SEHNR, CDR2 FQNEAQ (reference sequence). The CDR3, as DNA: TGTGTCAGCAGTTCGCCAGGCGGCCTAGAGGTCAATGAGCAGTTCTTC. It encodes CVSSSPGGLEVNEQFF.

This clonotype was detected only a few times. This rearrangement joins TRBV12-3 or TRBV12-4 to TRBJ2-7; tentative D call: TRBD2 (6 bases). The V end lost 5 bases, the J end lost 5 bases, and 13 bases lay between the germline ends. This CDR3 spans 13 amino acids. The CDR3 region has the DNA TGTGCCAGCAGTCGACTAGGACTGAACGAGCAGTACTTC. This codes for CASSRLGLNEQYF.

The J gene is TRBJ2-7, the V gene TRBV6-1, with D uncertain. CDR3 length: 11 residues. Per germline, CDR1 MNHNS and CDR2 SASEGT. Trimming shortened V by 3 bases and J by 10 bases, and 10 bases separated the two germline ends. CDR3 DNA: TGTGCCAGCAGTGAGAGACATGGCCAGTACTTC. Protein sequence: CASSERHGQYF.

Comment on this clonotype: At one of its ends the junction is not consistent with the germline gene, which may arise from a read error. The V and J genes are TRBV15 and TRBJ2-2; D is possibly TRBD2 (5 bases). The CDR3 consists of 16 residues. CDR1 is LNHNV and CDR2 is YYDKDF in the germline V gene (reference sequence). This CDR3 reads CATSRDRAGGTGELFF. The CDR3 bases are TGCGCCACCAGCAGAGATCGGGCAGGAGGCACCGGGGAGCTGTTTTTT.

The chain couples TRBV5-1 to TRBJ2-1; TRBD1 is a possible D gene (5 bases). Trimming removed 0 bases at V and 6 bases at J, with 16 bases between. Per germline, CDR1 SGHRS and CDR2 YFSETQ. CDR3 length equals 16 residues. CDR3 sequence reads: CASSLAGARRGNEQFF. In DNA form, the CDR3 reads TGCGCCAGCAGCTTGGCTGGGGCACGACGCGGCAATGAGCAGTTCTTC.

A few counts support this clonotype. The chain carries TRBV18 and TRBJ2-7; 8 bases match TRBD2. The CDR3 is 15 amino acids. The J segment lost 1 base and the V segment lost 2 bases, leaving 4 bases of the junction unmatched. In germline, CDR1 is KGHSH, CDR2 LQKENI. In nucleotides, the CDR3 is TGTGCCAGCTCACCAGAGGGCGGGAGGTCCTACGAGCAGTACTTC. Amino acids: CASSPEGGRSYEQYF.

This clonotype was seen only a few times. This chain joins TRBV29-1 and TRBJ1-2; 8 bases fit TRBD1. The CDR3 is 16 amino acids. Germline loops: CDR1 SQVTM, CDR2 ANQGSEA. V gave up 7 bases and J gave up 8 bases; unmatched junction bases: 21. This CDR3 is CSALLSPAQGALGYTF. The DNA of the CDR3 is TGCAGCGCCCTGCTTTCTCCGGCCCAGGGGGCTCTCGGCTACACCTTC.

V usage is TRBV20-1 and J usage is TRBJ1-5; 9 bases fit TRBD1. This CDR3 has 13 amino acids. CDR1 DFQATT and CDR2 SNEGSKA come from the germline V gene (reference sequence). V shed 3 bases, J shed 6 bases, and the junction held 3 bases outside the gene matches. CDR3 DNA: TGCAGTGCTAGCGGGACAGGGTTTCAGCCCCAGCATTTT. Its protein is CSASGTGFQPQHF.

This clonotype was picked up a small number of times. The chain carries TRBV28 and TRBJ2-5; 10 nucleotides align to TRBD1. The CDR3 runs to 16 residues. Germline trimming cut 3 bases from V and 5 bases from J; bases unmatched to any gene: 9. The germline V gene encodes CDR1 MDHEN and CDR2 SYDVKM. The CDR3 DNA is TGTGCCAGCAGTTTGGGGGACAGGGGTTGGTTGGAGACCCAGTACTTC. This translates into CASSLGDRGWLETQYF.

CDR3 in amino acids: CASSEPDRYQPQHF. CDR3 coding DNA: TGTGCCAGCAGCGAACCCGACAGGTATCAGCCCCAGCATTTT. The chain employs TRBV28 and TRBJ1-5; possible D gene TRBD1, 6 bases. The CDR3 sequence is 14 residues long. CDR1 is MDHEN, CDR2 SYDVKM, per germline. V dropped 6 bases and J dropped 5 bases, with 14 bases sitting between them. Using reference TRBV28 and TRBJ1-5 for the parts outside the CDR3, the full variable domain is DVKVTQSSRYLVKRTGEKVFLECVQDMDHENMFWYRQDPGLGLRLIYFSYDVKMKEKGDIPEGYSVSREKKERFSLILESASTNQTSMYLCASSEPDRYQPQHFGDGTRLSIL.

This clonotype was seen only a few times. The V and J genes are TRBV5-1 and TRBJ2-3, with 11 nucleotides matching TRBD2. Germline CDR1 reads SGHRS; CDR2 reads YFSETQ. V lost 3 bases, J lost 2 bases, and 5 bases stayed unmatched. The CDR3 is 16 amino acids. The DNA for the CDR3 is TGCGCCAGCAGCTCGGGACTAGCGGCCTACACAGATACGCAGTATTTT. Its translation: CASSSGLAAYTDTQYF.

The chain joins TRBV20-1 to TRBJ2-1, with D tentatively TRBD2 (5 bases). The CDR3 runs 16 residues. Germline V lookup: CDR1 DFQATT, CDR2 SNEGSKA (reference sequence). Trimming pared 2 bases from V and 0 bases from J, leaving 14 bases between. CDR3 nucleotide sequence: TGCAGTGCTAGATCCCAAGGTGGGAGCTCCTACAATGAGCAGTTCTTC. This gives the protein CSARSQGGSSYNEQFF.

This chain uses TRBV28 with TRBJ2-5; 8 nucleotides agree with TRBD1. The length of the CDR3 is 14 residues. Unmatched junction bases numbered 7, after V lost 8 bases and J lost 2 bases. The germline V gene has CDR1 MDHEN and CDR2 SYDVKM. The CDR3 spells CASAGGGSQETQYF. In nucleotides, the CDR3 is TGTGCCAGCGCAGGGGGCGGGTCACAAGAGACCCAGTACTTC.

This chain uses TRBV10-2 with TRBJ2-1, with a possible D match to TRBD2 (6 bases). From germline, CDR1 is WSHSY and CDR2 SAAADI. CDR3 size: 11 residues. Deletions cut 10 bases from V and 5 bases from J, with 9 bases between. As DNA, the CDR3 is TGCGCCACTAGCGCCCACAATGAGCAGTTCTTC. It translates to CATSAHNEQFF.

The DNA of the CDR3 is TGTGCCAGCAGCCGCGGGACCATGGATGGCTACACCTTC. It is translated as CASSRGTMDGYTF. This chain links TRBV7-9 with TRBJ1-2, with a possible D match to TRBD1 (5 bases). Trimming took off 5 bases at V and 6 bases at J, with 13 bases between the two ends. Germline lookup yields CDR1 SEHNR and CDR2 FQNEAQ (reference sequence). This CDR3 is 13 amino acids long.

This clonotype was seen a few times. The chain recombines TRBV6-6 with TRBJ2-3; a possible D gene is TRBD1 (6 bases). CDR1 is MNHNY, CDR2 SVGAGI, per germline (reference sequence). CDR3 length: 14 residues. With 4 bases removed from V and 1 base from J, the gap between germline ends came to 9 bases. Written as DNA, the CDR3 is TGTGCCAGCAGTTTTCCAGGGGGCACAGATACGCAGTATTTT. Amino acid sequence: CASSFPGGTDTQYF.

V and J are TRBV24-1 and TRBJ2-3; D possibly corresponds to TRBD1 (6 bases). From germline, CDR1 is KGHDR and CDR2 SFDVKD. Deletions cut 3 bases from V and 0 bases from J, with 12 bases between. This CDR3 region has 16 residues. Written as DNA, the CDR3 is TGTGCCACCAGTGATCCCTGGACAGACAGCACAGATACGCAGTATTTT. Residues: CATSDPWTDSTDTQYF.

The rearrangement joins TRBV27 to TRBJ1-1; weak D call: TRBD1 (5 bases). Trimming cost V 5 bases and J 0 bases, with 13 bases left between them. CDR1 MNHEY and CDR2 SMNVEV come from the germline V gene (reference sequence). The CDR3 has 15 amino acids. CDR3 sequence: CASSPRGEVNTEAFF. CDR3 bases: TGTGCCAGCAGTCCTAGAGGGGAAGTGAACACTGAAGCTTTCTTT.

CDR3 loop: CASSYRGLGYTEAFF. CDR3 bases: TGTGCCAGCAGTTACAGGGGGCTAGGATACACTGAAGCTTTCTTT. The genes are TRBV12-3 or TRBV12-4 and TRBJ1-1; TRBD1 aligns across 9 bases. The length of the CDR3 is 15 residues. The V gene end was trimmed by 4 bases and the J gene end by 3 bases; junction bases not matched to a gene: 6.